The 27 T cell receptor beta chains below all came from one sample that was sequenced in a study of blood T cell repertoires in COVID-19. Using immunoSEQ multiplex PCR, the repertoire was profiled, and TCRdb retains in-frame clones only, with some absent. The table lists around 200,000 clones, approximately 88% of them singletons. Input material: peripheral blood. The receptors stem from a man in his forties with acute or convalescent COVID-19.

This clone was seen once. The V and J genes are TRBV7-6 and TRBJ2-1, with D possibly matching TRBD1 (6 bases). Germline V gene data show CDR1 as SGHVS and CDR2 as FNYEAQ. V shed 5 bases and J shed 6 bases, with 14 bases lying between them. CDR3 length: 14 residues. The CDR3 loop is CASSPQTGRNEQFF. The CDR3 DNA sequence: TGTGCCAGCAGCCCCCAGACAGGCCGCAATGAGCAGTTCTTC.

This clone was counted a single time. The chain links TRBV3-1 (or the pseudogene TRBV3-2) to TRBJ1-5; perhaps TRBD1 as D (6 bases). Germline V gene sequence: CDR1 LGHDT, CDR2 YNNKEL (reference sequence). This CDR3 is built from 14 residues. Trimming removed 2 bases at V and 6 bases at J, with 11 bases between. This CDR3 is CASSQNRVFQPQHF. The CDR3 coding sequence is TGTGCCAGCAGCCAAAACAGGGTTTTTCAGCCCCAGCATTTT.

In this sample, this clone turned up once. The J gene is TRBJ1-4, the V gene TRBV6-5, with 7 bases lining up with TRBD1. The CDR3 has 15 residues. Germline V lookup: CDR1 MNHEY, CDR2 SVGAGI. The J segment lost 6 bases and the V segment lost 1 base, leaving 5 bases of the junction unmatched. CDR3 in DNA: TGTGCCAGCAGTTACTTTTCTGACAGGGATGAAAAACTGTTTTTT. Amino acid sequence: CASSYFSDRDEKLFF.

V is TRBV6-5 and J is TRBJ2-5; 7 bases are shared with TRBD2. Germline V CDR1 and CDR2: MNHEY, SVGAGI. J was trimmed by 0 bases and V by 6 bases; bases with no gene match: 7. The CDR3 consists of 15 residues. CDR3 coding DNA: TGTGCCAGCAGACGCAAGCGGGGAAACCAAGAGACCCAGTACTTC. Translation gives CASRRKRGNQETQYF.

The CDR3 DNA follows: TGTGCCAGCAGCACAGGAGTCCGTGCCGGGGAGCTGTTTTTT. Residues: CASSTGVRAGELFF. V and J are TRBV11-3 and TRBJ2-2; a weak D match, TRBD1 (5 bases). The CDR3 is made up of 14 amino acids. The germline V gene encodes CDR1 SGHNT and CDR2 YENEEA. V dropped 5 bases and J dropped 6 bases, with 13 bases sitting between them.

This rearrangement joins TRBV5-1 to TRBJ2-1, with 12 nucleotides matching TRBD2. Germline loops: CDR1 SGHRS, CDR2 YFSETQ. The CDR3 spans 16 residues. The J segment lost 7 bases and the V segment lost 6 bases, leaving 11 bases of the junction unmatched. CDR3 protein: CASTQTSSGGANEQFF. CDR3 nucleotide sequence: TGCGCCAGCACCCAAACTTCTAGCGGGGGGGCAAATGAGCAGTTCTTC.

J is TRBJ2-3 and V is TRBV11-2; D might be TRBD1 (6 bases). CDR1 is SGHAT, CDR2 FQNNGV, per germline. The CDR3 spans 13 residues. The V end was cut by 5 bases, the J end by 12 bases, with 18 bases between. For the CDR3, the DNA is TGTGCCAGCAGCGCCTCCCCCAGGGGCTCACAGTATTTT. Protein: CASSASPRGSQYF.

The chain uses TRBV6-2 or TRBV6-3 and TRBJ1-5, with D tentatively TRBD1 (5 bases). V dropped 2 bases and J dropped 1 base, with 18 bases sitting between them. The CDR3 totals 18 residues. CDR1 is MNHEY, CDR2 SVGEGT, per germline. The CDR3 spells CASSYGTVRAGSNQPQHF. Written as DNA, the CDR3 is TGTGCCAGCAGTTACGGGACTGTCAGAGCTGGGAGCAATCAGCCCCAGCATTTT.

V gene TRBV6-5 combines with J gene TRBJ2-1, with TRBD2 identical over 13 bases. Germline loops: CDR1 MNHEY, CDR2 SVGAGI. CDR3 size: 15 residues. Unmatched junction bases numbered 4, after V lost 6 bases and J lost 5 bases. The CDR3 nucleotides are TGTGCCAGCAGACGACTAGCGGGGGGAAACAATGAGCAGTTCTTC. Protein product: CASRRLAGGNNEQFF.

The chain has TRBV2 and TRBJ2-7, with 7 bases identical to TRBD1. Germline V gene data show CDR1 as SNHLY and CDR2 as FYNNEI. Trimming at V came to 6 bases and at J to 3 bases, leaving 8 bases not matched to a gene. This CDR3 has 14 amino acids. The CDR3 bases are TGTGCCAGCAGGCAACAGGGGCCGCTCTACGAGCAGTACTTC. Translation gives CASRQQGPLYEQYF.

The chain recombines TRBV4-3 with TRBJ2-7; 12 bases match TRBD2. Germline loops: CDR1 LGHNA, CDR2 YSLEER. The length of the CDR3 is 16 residues. J lost 2 bases, V lost 1 base, and 3 bases had no gene match. The CDR3 reads CASSQASSGGAYEQYF. DNA of the CDR3: TGCGCCAGCAGCCAAGCCTCTAGCGGGGGGGCCTACGAGCAGTACTTC.

The V and J genes are TRBV29-1 and TRBJ2-7, with a possible D match to TRBD1 (6 bases). CDR1 is SQVTM and CDR2 is ANQGSEA in the germline V gene. The CDR3 is 15 residues long. V lost 0 bases and J 2 bases, leaving 14 bases between the germline ends. DNA for the CDR3: TGCAGCGTTGAAGACACCGGGACATCACCCTACGAGCAGTACTTC. Protein: CSVEDTGTSPYEQYF.

The chain joins TRBV5-1 to TRBJ2-7; a possible D gene is TRBD2 (5 bases). CDR3 length: 14 amino acids. V lost 0 bases and J 3 bases, leaving 10 bases between the germline ends. The germline V gene encodes CDR1 SGHRS and CDR2 YFSETQ. The CDR3 bases are TGCGCCAGCAGCTTGGATCACGGGAACTACGAGCAGTACTTC. This translates into CASSLDHGNYEQYF.

This clone was counted once. The CDR3 protein is CASSMRGRDEAFF. The CDR3 bases are TGTGCCAGTAGTATGAGGGGGCGGGATGAAGCTTTCTTT. The rearrangement links TRBV19 to TRBJ1-1; 7 nucleotides line up with TRBD1. CDR3 length: 13 residues. With V trimmed by 3 bases and J by 7 bases, 5 bases remained unmatched. Germline loops: CDR1 LNHDA, CDR2 SQIVND (reference sequence).

J is TRBJ2-7 and V is TRBV19, with a possible D match to TRBD2 (6 bases). In germline, CDR1 is LNHDA, CDR2 SQIVND (reference sequence). V was shortened by 6 bases and J by 2 bases, with 23 bases between the two germline ends. The CDR3 length is 17 residues. The CDR3 region has the DNA TGTGCCAGTAGCCTAAAAGTCTTGGGGCGGACTACCTACGAGCAGTACTTC. The encoded protein is CASSLKVLGRTTYEQYF. Combining the CDR3 with reference TRBV19 and TRBJ2-7 gives the whole variable domain DGGITQSPKYLFRKEGQNVTLSCEQNLNHDAMYWYRQDPGQGLRLIYYSQIVNDFQKGDIAEGYSVSREKKESFPLTVTSAQKNPTAFYLCASSLKVLGRTTYEQYFGPGTRLTVT.

This sequence joins TRBV19 and TRBJ1-1, with D perhaps TRBD1 (5 bases). V lost 1 base, J lost 4 bases, and 7 bases lay in between. The CDR3 covers 13 residues. In germline, CDR1 is LNHDA, CDR2 SQIVND (reference sequence). The CDR3 coding sequence is TGTGCCAGTAGTATAGGGACAACCACTGAAGCTTTCTTT. It yields the protein CASSIGTTTEAFF. Full variable domain (remainder filled in from reference TRBV19 and TRBJ1-1): DGGITQSPKYLFRKEGQNVTLSCEQNLNHDAMYWYRQDPGQGLRLIYYSQIVNDFQKGDIAEGYSVSREKKESFPLTVTSAQKNPTAFYLCASSIGTTTEAFFGQGTRLTVV.

The chain uses TRBV28 and TRBJ1-4, with 10 nucleotides matching TRBD1. V trimming: 5 bases; J trimming: 7 bases; junction bases outside the gene matches: 10. CDR3 length equals 16 residues. CDR1 and CDR2 from the germline V gene are MDHEN and SYDVKM. CDR3 residues: CASSRPTGGTGEKLFF. DNA of the CDR3: TGTGCCAGCAGTCGCCCGACAGGGGGCACGGGTGAAAAACTGTTTTTT.

The chain uses TRBV9 and TRBJ1-6; 8 bases map to TRBD1. CDR3 length equals 15 residues. Germline lookup yields CDR1 SGDLS and CDR2 YYNGEE. With 0 bases clipped from V and 7 bases from J, the junction kept 3 bases outside the gene matches. Here the CDR3 DNA reads TGTGCCAGCAGCGTAGAGGCAGGGGGCAATTCACCCCTCCACTTT. Protein product: CASSVEAGGNSPLHF. Together with reference TRBV9 and TRBJ1-6, the CDR3 gives the full variable domain: DSGVTQTPKHLITATGQRVTLRCSPRSGDLSVYWYQQSLDQGLQFLIQYYNGEERAKGNILERFSAQQFPDLHSELNLSSLELGDSALYFCASSVEAGGNSPLHFGNGTRLTVT.

V usage is TRBV5-4 and J usage is TRBJ2-5, with a tentative D call TRBD2 (5 bases). Germline V gives CDR1 SGHNT, CDR2 YYREEE (reference sequence). The CDR3 is 11 residues long. V shed 4 bases and J shed 4 bases, with 5 bases lying between them. CDR3 nucleotides: TGTGCCAGCAGCCGGGGAGAGACCCAGTACTTC. Protein sequence: CASSRGETQYF.

This clone was picked up one time. The chain combines TRBV6-6 with TRBJ1-6; D gene uncertain. V lost 7 bases, J lost 7 bases, and 11 bases lay in between. The length of the CDR3 is 13 residues. The V gene's germline CDR1 is MNHNY and CDR2 SVGAGI (reference sequence). CDR3 nucleotide sequence: TGTGCCAGCAACTGGGGAGGGAATTCACCCCTCCACTTT. This encodes CASNWGGNSPLHF.

The chain links TRBV6-4 to TRBJ2-3, with 8 bases that match TRBD2. The CDR3 sequence is 16 residues long. The germline gives CDR1 MRHNA, CDR2 SNTAGT. The J segment lost 0 bases and the V segment lost 2 bases, leaving 4 bases of the junction unmatched. In nucleotides, the CDR3 is TGTGCCAGCAGTGACCCGACTAGCGTTAGCACAGATACGCAGTATTTT. Encoded protein: CASSDPTSVSTDTQYF.

CDR3 nucleotides: TGTGCCAGCAGCTCCCAGGGGAACACTGAAGCTTTCTTT. Its protein product is CASSSQGNTEAFF. The chain carries TRBV7-2 and TRBJ1-1; the D gene is possibly TRBD1 (5 bases). The V end lost 4 bases, the J end lost 1 base, and 7 bases lay between the germline ends. Per the germline V gene, CDR1 is SGHTA and CDR2 is FQGNSA. The CDR3 is 13 amino acids. The full variable domain, rest sourced from reference TRBV7-2 and TRBJ1-1, is GAGVSQSPSNKVTEKGKDVELRCDPISGHTALYWYRQSLGQGLEFLIYFQGNSAPDKSGLPSDRFSAERTGGSVSTLTIQRTQQEDSAVYLCASSSQGNTEAFFGQGTRLTVV.

The chain is built from TRBV18 and TRBJ2-7, with D possibly being TRBD1 (6 bases). CDR1 and CDR2 from the germline V gene are KGHSH and LQKENI. CDR3 size: 14 residues. Trimming pared 1 base from V and 2 bases from J, leaving 9 bases between. The CDR3 sequence is CASSPLAGAYEQYF. CDR3 coding DNA: TGTGCCAGCTCACCACTCGCAGGGGCCTACGAGCAGTACTTC.

The chain is built from TRBV6-2 or TRBV6-3 and TRBJ2-7; D remains unclear. CDR3 length: 12 amino acids. Germline V lookup: CDR1 MNHEY, CDR2 SVGEGT. Between the trimmed V and J ends, which lost 3 bases and 3 bases, there was a span of 6 bases. DNA of the CDR3: TGTGCCAGCAGTTATCCAGGCTACGAGCAGTACTTC. Translated: CASSYPGYEQYF.

This clone was counted a single time. The rearrangement joins TRBV2 to TRBJ1-2; 9 positions match TRBD1. Trimming took 9 bases from V and 4 from J; bases not matched to a gene: 6. Germline loops: CDR1 SNHLY, CDR2 FYNNEI. This CDR3 has 13 residues. CDR3 sequence reads: CASSGQGIYGYTF. DNA of the CDR3: TGTGCCAGTTCCGGACAGGGGATCTATGGCTACACCTTC.

V usage is TRBV7-9 and J usage is TRBJ1-5; D remains ambiguous. V was shortened by 5 bases and J by 2 bases, with 7 bases between the two germline ends. This CDR3 is 13 amino acids long. Germline values: CDR1 SEHNR, CDR2 FQNEAQ (reference sequence). The CDR3 nucleotides are TGTGCCAGCAGCCCAAGAGGCAATCAGCCCCAGCATTTT. Translated: CASSPRGNQPQHF. Together with reference TRBV7-9 and TRBJ1-5, the CDR3 gives the full variable domain: DTGVSQNPRHKITKRGQNVTFRCDPISEHNRLYWYRQTLGQGPEFLTYFQNEAQLEKSRLLSDRFSAERPKGSFSTLEIQRTEQGDSAMYLCASSPRGNQPQHFGDGTRLSIL.

The CDR3 loop reads CASSRTSDYEQYF. In nucleotides, the CDR3 is TGTGCCAGTAGCAGGACTAGCGACTACGAGCAGTACTTC. The rearrangement joins TRBV19 to TRBJ2-7, with 9 bases that match TRBD2. With V trimmed by 6 bases and J by 3 bases, 3 bases remained unmatched. This CDR3 is built from 13 residues. Per the germline V gene, CDR1 is LNHDA and CDR2 is SQIVND (reference sequence).